Described below is a single TCR beta chain sequence and its context. Produced via immunoSEQ multiplex PCR; TCRdb's table is partial and in-frame only. The data contain about 67,000 clones, just over 90% of them singletons. The entry originates in a study of T cells after somatic rescue of genetic block. Germline loops: CDR1 SGDLS, CDR2 YYNGEE. V was shortened by 0 bases and J by 7 bases, with 14 bases between the two germline ends. The CDR3 sequence is 16 residues long. This receptor was obtained from a man aged 40-49 years. The sequenced material came from peripheral blood mononuclear cells (PBMCs). V usage is TRBV9 and J usage is TRBJ1-6; D unresolved. For the CDR3, the DNA is TGTGCCAGCAGCGTAGACTGGTTGGCAGTAAATTCACCCCTCCACTTT. It encodes CASSVDWLAVNSPLHF. Variable domain in full (rest from reference TRBV9 and TRBJ1-6): DSGVTQTPKHLITATGQRVTLRCSPRSGDLSVYWYQQSLDQGLQFLIQYYNGEERAKGNILERFSAQQFPDLHSELNLSSLELGDSALYFCASSVDWLAVNSPLHFGNGTRLTVT.